This T cell receptor beta chain was sequenced for a study of blood T cells in healthy people across ages. The ends were cut back, 2 bases at V and 6 bases at J, with 11 bases in the middle. The CDR3 covers 13 residues. Germline CDR1 reads DFQATT; CDR2 reads SNEGSKA (reference sequence). About this clonotype: Antigen: not known.

Whole-study results and caveats: There was no known CMV status for donors, so expanded clonotype changes were possibly confounded.

Sample-barcoded 5' priming and a J-beta primer mix drove a second PCR of roughly 6 to 12 cycles. Via MiXCR, TCRdb re-called the 5' RACE reads, giving one row per CDR3 protein. The sample has 1.8 million or so distinct CDR3 sequences, about 39% seen once. The receptor comes from a human donor in good health. V gene TRBV20-1 combines with J gene TRBJ1-5; no clear D. Sequenced material: blood. The CDR3 here is CSARPLRGQPQHF. In DNA, the CDR3 is TGCAGTGCTAGACCCCTTCGGGGTCAGCCCCAGCATTTT.